The 8 T cell receptor beta chains presented below share a single source sample, sequenced in a study of PD-1 blockade in classical Hodgkin lymphoma. Time point specified: cycle 4 day 1 (C4D1), after less than 7 weeks of nivolumab. There was relapse after autologous stem cell transplantation in every patient, and there was variation in brentuximab vedotin exposure. Magnetic negative selection was used to purify CD4+ T cells from thawed PBMCs. Libraries were prepared by immunoSEQ multiplex PCR; TCRdb keeps only in-frame clonotypes and omits some of them. This table has 10,000 to 13,000 clones, about 74% appearing once. Specimen: CD4+ T cells from blood, collected before the fourth cycle of nivolumab. These TCRs come from a human donor with classical Hodgkin lymphoma.

The chain carries TRBV6-1 and TRBJ1-6, with D possibly being TRBD1 (6 bases). The CDR3 is 15 residues long. V was clipped by 5 bases and J by 5 bases, with 13 bases between them. CDR1 MNHNS and CDR2 SASEGT come from the germline V gene. CDR3 in amino acids: CASSLLGADNSPLHF. DNA for the CDR3: TGTGCCAGCAGTCTTCTGGGGGCGGATAATTCACCCCTCCACTTT.

The V gene is TRBV27, the J gene TRBJ2-7, with TRBD1 matching 11 bases. The trim removed 6 bases at V and 4 bases at J, leaving 11 bases unmatched. This CDR3 is built from 16 residues. Germline V lookup: CDR1 MNHEY, CDR2 SMNVEV (reference sequence). The CDR3: CASSETPGQGVYEQYF. The CDR3 DNA reads TGTGCCAGCAGCGAAACTCCGGGACAGGGGGTTTACGAGCAGTACTTC.

This chain joins TRBV7-6 and TRBJ1-1; 8 bases fit TRBD1. Germline V lookup: CDR1 SGHVS, CDR2 FNYEAQ. The CDR3 contains 13 residues. V shed 4 bases, J shed 5 bases, and the junction held 3 bases outside the gene matches. CDR3 protein: CASSSDRGTEAFF. In nucleotides, the CDR3 is TGTGCCAGCAGCTCCGACAGGGGTACTGAAGCTTTCTTT.

This clone is labeled medium-sized. CDR3 bases: TGTGCCAGCAGCTCCCAGGGGGCGAACACTGAAGCTTTCTTT. It translates to CASSSQGANTEAFF. The gene calls are TRBV7-8 and TRBJ1-1; 8 positions match TRBD1. Germline V gene lookup returns CDR1 SGHVS and CDR2 FQNEAQ. The CDR3 runs to 14 residues. J lost 1 base, V lost 4 bases, and 2 bases had no gene match. Complete variable domain (other parts from reference TRBV7-8 and TRBJ1-1): GAGVSQSPRYKVAKRGQDVALRCDPISGHVSLFWYQQALGQGPEFLTYFQNEAQLDKSGLPSDRFFAERPEGSVSTLKIQRTQQEDSAVYLCASSSQGANTEAFFGQGTRLTVV.

J is TRBJ2-5 and V is TRBV7-8, with D perhaps TRBD2 (5 bases). Trimming cost V 5 bases and J 2 bases, with 6 bases left between them. The CDR3 extends over 12 amino acids. Germline CDR1 reads SGHVS; CDR2 reads FQNEAQ. Written as DNA, the CDR3 is TGTGCCAGCAGCCGGGATCAAGAGACCCAGTACTTC. Amino acid sequence: CASSRDQETQYF.

The CDR3 is CASSFGGLNTEAFF. Here the CDR3 DNA reads TGTGCCAGCAGTTTCGGGGGGCTGAACACTGAAGCTTTCTTT. V is TRBV27 and J is TRBJ1-1; D perhaps matches TRBD1 (6 bases). Germline CDR1 and CDR2: MNHEY and SMNVEV (reference sequence). This CDR3 region has 14 residues. Trimming stripped 3 bases from V and 0 bases from J, with 8 bases between.

CDR3 DNA sequence: TGTGCCAGCAGTGAATTTACGGGCCAAGAGACCCAGTACTTC. Encoded protein: CASSEFTGQETQYF. This chain joins TRBV25-1 and TRBJ2-5; D gene ambiguous. V was pared by 1 base and J by 1 base, with 7 bases between. Germline CDR1 is MGHDK and CDR2 is SYGVNS. CDR3 length equals 14 residues.

The V gene is TRBV10-3, the J gene TRBJ1-4, with unresolved D. The CDR3 is 16 amino acids. V dropped 7 bases and J dropped 3 bases, with 18 bases sitting between them. Germline CDR1 ENHRY, CDR2 SYGVKD. The CDR3 sequence is CAIKAGIDAANEKLFF. CDR3 coding DNA: TGTGCCATCAAGGCAGGTATAGACGCGGCTAATGAAAAACTGTTTTTT.